Listed here are 14 T cell receptor beta chains from one sample, sequenced in a study of blood T cell repertoires in COVID-19. The repertoire was sequenced with immunoSEQ multiplex PCR; TCRdb's copy has only in-frame clones and lacks some. There are fewer than 60,000 clones in the sample; more than 80% occur only once, and over 0.95% lies in the top ten. The specimen sequenced was peripheral blood. The receptors shown here come from a man aged 55 to 69 with COVID-19, enrolled during active disease.

The J gene is TRBJ2-1, the V gene TRBV14, with 12 bases matching TRBD2. The CDR3 has 18 residues. V was pared by 1 base and J by 3 bases, with 7 bases of the junction left unmatched. Germline V gene data show CDR1 as SGHDN and CDR2 as FVKESK. The CDR3 sequence is CASSQGLAGASFYNEQFF. CDR3 coding DNA: TGTGCCAGCAGCCAAGGACTAGCGGGGGCTTCATTCTACAATGAGCAGTTCTTC.

This clone was recorded only once. The rearrangement joins TRBV27 to TRBJ2-3; 10 bases match TRBD2. The junction had 14 bases not matched to a gene; V was cut back by 4 bases and J by 4 bases. The germline CDR1 and CDR2 sequences are MNHEY and SMNVEV (reference sequence). This CDR3 is built from 18 residues. CDR3 amino acids: CASSSPGLAWGGADTQYF. DNA of the CDR3: TGTGCCAGCAGTTCACCGGGACTAGCGTGGGGAGGGGCAGATACGCAGTATTTT.

The chain links TRBV25-1 to TRBJ2-1; 8 bases agree with TRBD2. The CDR3 covers 14 residues. Germline V CDR1 and CDR2: MGHDK, SYGVNS. V trimming: 5 bases; J trimming: 8 bases; junction bases outside the gene matches: 8. This chain's CDR3 is CASSLGTRRDEQFF. DNA of the CDR3: TGTGCCAGCAGTTTGGGGACTAGAAGGGATGAGCAGTTCTTC.

Notes on this clone: Germline is not matched at one junction end, which may reflect a read error. V usage is TRBV15 and J usage is TRBJ2-5; D possibly corresponds to TRBD2 (7 bases). The germline CDR1 and CDR2 sequences are LNHNV and YYDKDF (reference sequence). The CDR3 contains 14 residues. The CDR3 DNA sequence: TGTGCCACCCGCAGAGTAGGGGGGGGAGAGACCCAGTACTTC. This gives the protein CATRRVGGGETQYF.

The CDR3 sequence: CASSPTQENTEAFF. The DNA for the CDR3 is TGTGCCAGCTCACCTACCCAGGAGAACACTGAAGCTTTCTTT. This sequence joins TRBV18 and TRBJ1-1; D gene unclear. This CDR3 is built from 14 residues. Trimming shortened V by 3 bases and J by 1 base, and 9 bases separated the two germline ends. Germline-derived CDR1 and CDR2 are KGHSH and LQKENI.

The V gene is TRBV19, the J gene TRBJ1-6; D is unclear. CDR1 LNHDA and CDR2 SQIVND come from the germline V gene (reference sequence). Between the trimmed V and J ends, which lost 3 bases and 7 bases, there was a span of 7 bases. The CDR3 has 13 residues. DNA for the CDR3: TGTGCCAGTAGTATCCCGGGAAATTCACCCCTCCACTTT. Its protein is CASSIPGNSPLHF.

The rearrangement joins TRBV9 to TRBJ2-5; perhaps TRBD1 as D (6 bases). Looked up from germline, CDR1 is SGDLS and CDR2 is YYNGEE. The CDR3 length is 14 residues. Trimming pared 2 bases from V and 2 bases from J, leaving 10 bases between. CDR3 loop: CASSVGQRQETQYF. In DNA, the CDR3 is TGTGCCAGCAGCGTCGGACAGAGACAAGAGACCCAGTACTTC.

The chain is built from TRBV12-3 or TRBV12-4 and TRBJ1-2; D remains unclear. The V and J ends lost 6 bases and 6 bases respectively, with 14 bases between them. The CDR3 is 13 amino acids. The CDR3 nucleotides are TGTGCCAGCAGGCAATCTCAACTAGATGGCTACACCTTC. This gives the protein CASRQSQLDGYTF.

J is TRBJ1-1 and V is TRBV19; D is unresolved. Germline V lookup: CDR1 LNHDA, CDR2 SQIVND (reference sequence). Trimming pared 5 bases from V and 1 base from J, leaving 11 bases between. The CDR3 length is 14 residues. CDR3 protein: CASSGTGRNTEAFF. The CDR3 nucleotides read TGTGCCAGTAGTGGCACCGGGAGGAACACTGAAGCTTTCTTT. The whole variable domain, remainder taken from reference TRBV19 and TRBJ1-1, is DGGITQSPKYLFRKEGQNVTLSCEQNLNHDAMYWYRQDPGQGLRLIYYSQIVNDFQKGDIAEGYSVSREKKESFPLTVTSAQKNPTAFYLCASSGTGRNTEAFFGQGTRLTVV.

CDR3 coding DNA: TGCAGCGTCCTTCTAGCGGGAGCGAACGAGCAGTACTTC. This encodes CSVLLAGANEQYF. V gene TRBV29-1 combines with J gene TRBJ2-7, with 10 bases lining up with TRBD2. With V trimmed by 6 bases and J by 5 bases, 7 bases remained unmatched. Germline CDR1 reads SQVTM; CDR2 reads ANQGSEA. This CDR3 spans 13 amino acids.

J is TRBJ1-6 and V is TRBV28; 9 bases match TRBD1. The CDR3 loop spans 15 amino acids. V was pared by 4 bases and J by 7 bases, with 5 bases of the junction left unmatched. Germline lookup yields CDR1 MDHEN and CDR2 SYDVKM. CDR3 amino acids: CASSSPGQGNSPLHF. CDR3 DNA sequence: TGTGCCAGCAGTTCACCGGGACAGGGCAATTCACCCCTCCACTTT.

The rearrangement joins TRBV12-1 to TRBJ2-1; the table calls TRBD2, which could not be checked here. TRBV12-1 has pseudogene status. The length of the CDR3 is 16 residues. CDR3 loop: CASSFRQTSSYNEQFF. The CDR3 coding sequence is TGTGCCAGCAGCTTTAGACAGACTAGCTCCTACAATGAGCAGTTCTTC.

This clone was observed a single time. V gene TRBV3-1 (or the pseudogene TRBV3-2) combines with J gene TRBJ2-7; 9 bases match TRBD1. The germline V gene has CDR1 LGHDT and CDR2 YNNKEL (reference sequence). The CDR3 is 16 residues long. The V gene end was trimmed by 0 bases and the J gene end by 2 bases; junction bases not matched to a gene: 5. The CDR3 DNA sequence: TGTGCCAGCAGCCAAGAGAACAGGGGGCTTGCCTACGAGCAGTACTTC. Translating gives CASSQENRGLAYEQYF.

The chain has TRBV5-6 and TRBJ1-5; tentative D call: TRBD1 (5 bases). The CDR3 has 16 residues. With 4 bases removed from V and 0 bases from J, the gap between germline ends came to 14 bases. The V gene's germline CDR1 is SGHDT and CDR2 YYEEEE. The CDR3 loop reads CASSVPGLYSNQPQHF. Here the CDR3 DNA reads TGTGCCAGCAGCGTCCCAGGGTTATATAGCAATCAGCCCCAGCATTTT.